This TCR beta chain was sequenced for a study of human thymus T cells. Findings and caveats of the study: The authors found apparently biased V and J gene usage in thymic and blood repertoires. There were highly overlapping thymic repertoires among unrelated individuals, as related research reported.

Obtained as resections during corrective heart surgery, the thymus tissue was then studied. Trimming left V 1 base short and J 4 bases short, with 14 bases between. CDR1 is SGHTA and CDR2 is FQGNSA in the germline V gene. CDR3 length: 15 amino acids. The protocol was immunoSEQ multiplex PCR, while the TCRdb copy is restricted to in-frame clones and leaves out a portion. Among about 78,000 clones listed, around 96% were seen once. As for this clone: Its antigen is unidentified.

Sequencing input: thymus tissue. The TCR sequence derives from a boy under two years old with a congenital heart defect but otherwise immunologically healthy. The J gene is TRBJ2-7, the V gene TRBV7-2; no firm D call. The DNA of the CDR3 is TGTGCCAGCAGCTTAGTCCTGGGCAGGTTTTACGAGCAGTACTTC. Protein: CASSLVLGRFYEQYF.